The clone carrying this T cell receptor beta chain was detected only a few times. The data were obtained in a study of tumor-infiltrating lymphocytes in oesophageal squamous cell carcinoma. This CDR3 is 18 amino acids long. CDR1 is MNHNS, CDR2 SASEGT, per germline. TCRdb re-called the PCR reads through MiXCR, storing one row per CDR3 protein. The sample includes 10,000 to 15,000 distinct CDR3 sequences, over 50% seen only once; the top ten take around a third. The sequenced sample was esophageal tumor tissue. The clonotype originates from a female donor with esophageal squamous cell carcinoma. The chain uses TRBV6-1 and TRBJ2-4; 12 bases are a match to TRBD2. The J call may not be correct, given that the DNA end is closer to TRBJ2-5. CDR3 sequence: CASSPGQTSGGYQETQYF. DNA of the CDR3: TGTGCCAGCAGCCCAGGCCAGACTAGCGGGGGTTACCAAGAGACCCAGTACTTC.